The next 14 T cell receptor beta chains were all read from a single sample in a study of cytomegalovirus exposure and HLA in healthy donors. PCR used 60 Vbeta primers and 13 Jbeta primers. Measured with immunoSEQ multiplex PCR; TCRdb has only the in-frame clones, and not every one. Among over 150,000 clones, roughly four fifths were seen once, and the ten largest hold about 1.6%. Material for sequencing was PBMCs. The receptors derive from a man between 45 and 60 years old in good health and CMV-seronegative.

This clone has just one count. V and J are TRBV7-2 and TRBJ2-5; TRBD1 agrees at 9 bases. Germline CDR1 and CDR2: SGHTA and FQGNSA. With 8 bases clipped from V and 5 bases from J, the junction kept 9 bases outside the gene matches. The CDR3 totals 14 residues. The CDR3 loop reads CASGKDRGFETQYF. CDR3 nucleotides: TGTGCCAGCGGGAAGGACAGGGGATTTGAGACCCAGTACTTC.

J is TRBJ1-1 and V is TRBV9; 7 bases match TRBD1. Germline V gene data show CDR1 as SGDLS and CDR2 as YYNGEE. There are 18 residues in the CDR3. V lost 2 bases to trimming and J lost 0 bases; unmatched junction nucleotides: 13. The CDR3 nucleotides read TGTGCCAGCAGCGTTTCCACAGGGGATGCCCTGATGAACACTGAAGCTTTCTTT. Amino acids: CASSVSTGDALMNTEAFF.

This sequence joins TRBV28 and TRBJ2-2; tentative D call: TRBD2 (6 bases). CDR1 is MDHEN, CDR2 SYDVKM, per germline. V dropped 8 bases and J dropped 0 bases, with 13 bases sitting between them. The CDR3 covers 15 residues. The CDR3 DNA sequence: TGTGCCAGCGGCTATTGGGGGGCGAACACCGGGGAGCTGTTTTTT. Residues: CASGYWGANTGELFF.

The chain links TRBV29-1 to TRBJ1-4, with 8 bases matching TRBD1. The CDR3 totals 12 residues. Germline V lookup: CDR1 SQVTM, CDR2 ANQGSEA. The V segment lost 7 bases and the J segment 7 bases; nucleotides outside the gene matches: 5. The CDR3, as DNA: TGCAGCGCAACAGGGGGTATTGAAAAACTGTTTTTT. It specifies CSATGGIEKLFF.

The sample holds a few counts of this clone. The CDR3, as DNA: TGTGCCAGCAGTTCCCCGGGAGGGCGCGACTATGGCTACACCTTC. This translates into CASSSPGGRDYGYTF. This chain joins TRBV6-6 and TRBJ1-2; unclear D gene. Looked up from germline, CDR1 is MNHNY and CDR2 is SVGAGI (reference sequence). The CDR3 extends over 15 amino acids. V was cut by 4 bases and J by 3 bases, with 15 bases left in between.

CDR3 loop: CASSESSASGRITDTQYF. The CDR3 DNA sequence: TGCGCCAGCAGTGAGTCGTCAGCTAGCGGCCGAATCACAGATACGCAGTATTTT. V and J are TRBV10-1 and TRBJ2-3; the match to TRBD2 covers 7 bases. Germline loops: CDR1 WNHNN, CDR2 SYGVQD (reference sequence). The CDR3 is 18 amino acids. After removal of 0 bases from V and 2 bases from J, the junction contained 11 bases not matched to a gene.

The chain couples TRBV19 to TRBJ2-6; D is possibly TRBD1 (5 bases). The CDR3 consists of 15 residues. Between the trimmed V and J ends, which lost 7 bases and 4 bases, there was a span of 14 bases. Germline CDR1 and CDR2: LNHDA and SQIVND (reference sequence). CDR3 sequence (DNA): TGTGCCAGTATATCGCCAGGGTCAGGGGCCAACGTCCTGACTTTC. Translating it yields CASISPGSGANVLTF.

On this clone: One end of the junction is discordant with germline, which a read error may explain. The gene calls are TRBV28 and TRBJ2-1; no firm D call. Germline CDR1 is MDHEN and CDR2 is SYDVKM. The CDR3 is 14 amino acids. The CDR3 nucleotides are TGTGCCAGCAGCCCCCTCTGGGCCTATAATGAGCAGTTCTTC. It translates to CASSPLWAYNEQFF.

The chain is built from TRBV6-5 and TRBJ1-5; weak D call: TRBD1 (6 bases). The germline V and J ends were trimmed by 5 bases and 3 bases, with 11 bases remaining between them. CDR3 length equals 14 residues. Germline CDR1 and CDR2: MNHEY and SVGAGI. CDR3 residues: CASSTGSTNQPQHF. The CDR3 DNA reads TGTGCCAGCAGTACAGGGAGTACCAATCAGCCCCAGCATTTT.

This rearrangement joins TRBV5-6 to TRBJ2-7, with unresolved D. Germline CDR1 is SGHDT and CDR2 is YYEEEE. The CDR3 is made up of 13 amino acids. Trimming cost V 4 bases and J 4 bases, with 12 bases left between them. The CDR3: CASSVGAWYEQYF. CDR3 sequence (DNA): TGTGCCAGCAGCGTGGGCGCCTGGTACGAGCAGTACTTC. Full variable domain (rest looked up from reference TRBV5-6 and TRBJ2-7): DAGVTQSPTHLIKTRGQQVTLRCSPKSGHDTVSWYQQALGQGPQFIFQYYEEEERQRGNFPDRFSGHQFPNYSSELNVNALLLGDSALYLCASSVGAWYEQYFGPGTRLTVT.

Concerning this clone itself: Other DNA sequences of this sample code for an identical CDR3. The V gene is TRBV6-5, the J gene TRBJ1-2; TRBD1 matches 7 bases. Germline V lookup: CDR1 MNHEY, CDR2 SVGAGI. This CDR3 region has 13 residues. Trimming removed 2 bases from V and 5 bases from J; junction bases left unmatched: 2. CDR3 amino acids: CASSYDRAYGYTF. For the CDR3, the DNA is TGTGCCAGCAGTTACGACAGGGCTTATGGCTACACCTTC.

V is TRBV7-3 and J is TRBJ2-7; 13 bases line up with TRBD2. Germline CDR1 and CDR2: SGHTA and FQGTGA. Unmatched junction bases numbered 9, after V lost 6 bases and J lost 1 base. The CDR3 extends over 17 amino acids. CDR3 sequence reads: CASRVTGTSGVSYEQYF. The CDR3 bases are TGTGCCAGCAGGGTCACCGGGACTAGCGGGGTTTCCTACGAGCAGTACTTC.

CDR3: CAWSPNHGTTNEKLFF. The CDR3 coding sequence is TGTGCCTGGAGCCCCAATCACGGGACAACTAATGAAAAACTGTTTTTT. This chain connects TRBV30 to TRBJ1-4; D unclear. The CDR3 length is 16 residues. Trimming pared 3 bases from V and 0 bases from J, leaving 14 bases between. The germline gives CDR1 GTSNPN, CDR2 SVGIG (reference sequence).

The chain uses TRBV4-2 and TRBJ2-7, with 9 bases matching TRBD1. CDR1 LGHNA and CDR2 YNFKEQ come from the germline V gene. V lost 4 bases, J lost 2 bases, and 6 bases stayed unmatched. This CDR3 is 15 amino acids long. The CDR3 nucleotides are TGTGCCAGCAGCCCCGGACAGGGGACCCCCTACGAGCAGTACTTC. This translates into CASSPGQGTPYEQYF.